The table lists the clone carrying this T cell receptor (beta chain) with a few counts. The antigen is not known. The sample belongs to a study of T cells in Graves' hyperthyroidism and ophthalmopathy. Template material for amplifying TCR beta CDR3 regions consisted of RNA transcripts. The HTBI set primed first-round TCR CDR3 RT-PCR. Each CDR3 protein gets one entry after TCRdb re-called the multiplex PCR reads with MiXCR. The sample has about 620,000 distinct CDR3 sequences, roughly 16% seen once. Study observations and caveats: Blood held most thyroid clonotypes expanded above 0.001 frequency.

V gave up 6 bases and J gave up 4 bases, with 13 bases separating them. The CDR3 spans 13 residues. Germline V gene sequence: CDR1 SQVTM, CDR2 ANQGSEA. This clonotype was obtained from a woman aged 30 to 39 with Graves' hyperthyroidism. V is TRBV29-1 and J is TRBJ2-1; D is ambiguous. Sequenced input: blood. The CDR3 sequence is CSVLRNNYNEQFF. DNA of the CDR3: TGCAGCGTCCTCCGAAATAATTACAATGAGCAGTTCTTC.